This T cell receptor beta chain was sequenced for a study of T cell repertoires in aging, cancer and after chemotherapy. This clonotype was detected only a few times. Its antigen is not known. A mixed TRB-A/B primer pool amplified rearranged TRB by multiplex touch-down PCR. TCRdb passed the multiplex PCR reads through MiXCR, listing each CDR3 protein once. The sample has some 6,100 distinct CDR3 sequences, over 30% seen once. Amplification of TCR beta used genomic DNA extracted from peripheral blood. Broader study findings: In healthy donors, age-related TCR diversity loss mainly reflected lost richness.

The V end lost 3 bases, the J end lost 4 bases, and 12 bases lay between the germline ends. This CDR3 spans 15 amino acids. Per germline, CDR1 ENHRY and CDR2 SYGVKD. The chain has TRBV10-3 and TRBJ2-2; TRBD1 or TRBD2 may be the D gene (5 bases each). This sequence was found in a human donor with a blood cancer. Sequenced input: blood. In DNA form, the CDR3 reads TGTGCCATCAGTGACGAGGGGCTGGCCACCGGGGAGCTGTTTTTT. This codes for CAISDEGLATGELFF.